These T cell receptor beta chains were read from a single sample in a study of T cells in Graves' hyperthyroidism and ophthalmopathy. TCRdb ran MiXCR on the multiplex PCR reads and lists one entry per CDR3 protein. This sample has 250,000 to 300,000 distinct CDR3 sequences; over 15% occur once, and the top ten carry roughly 53%. The material sequenced was blood. Receptors originate from a woman aged 60 to 75 with Graves' ophthalmopathy. Each CDR3 is given with its conserved first and last residue.

TRBV28,TRBJ2-7,CASSSPGEGVLGQYF
TRBV20-1,TRBJ1-4,CSAVGTGYNEKLFF
TRBV20-1,TRBJ1-4,CSALGTGLTTNEKLFF
TRBV30,TRBJ2-7,CAWSVQMGVPYEQYF
TRBV24-1,TRBJ2-3,CATSGVGQGQDTQYF
TRBV6-7,TRBJ1-5,CARRPSRSNQPQHF
TRBV20-1,TRBJ2-5,CSAQSRETQYF
TRBV20-1,TRBJ2-7,CSAPWGGRHEQYF
TRBV7-9,TRBJ2-3,CTVSSSLAAPTDTQYF
TRBV6-2/TRBV6-3,TRBJ2-3,CASSFGLAVTDTQYF
TRBV10-3,TRBJ1-6,CAIRGGQGSPEDF
TRBV7-6,TRBJ2-3,CASSLGNGERPTDTQYF
TRBV24-1,TRBJ2-2,CATSDLGDSLTPGELFF
TRBV18,TRBJ2-5,CASSPGAIETQYF
TRBV5-4,TRBJ2-7,CASSSFRDSPGEQYF
TRBV2,TRBJ1-4,CASAIEQGAEKLFF
TRBV18,TRBJ2-7,CASSRDGPYEQYF
TRBV7-9,TRBJ1-2,CASSAGTGDYGYTF
TRBV20-1,TRBJ2-7,CSARAREFSYEQYF
TRBV12-3/TRBV12-4,TRBJ2-1,CASSFRPSGSSYNEQFF
TRBV5-6,TRBJ1-1,CASSETTGMNTEAFF
TRBV6-1,TRBJ1-2,CASSEGARVYGYTF
TRBV7-9,TRBJ1-1,CASSPRAGLNTEAFF
TRBV2,TRBJ2-3,CASMLDRITDTQYF
TRBV6-1,TRBJ2-7,CASGLRAGGPSYEQYF
TRBV19,TRBJ2-7,CASSGNRVPYEQYF
TRBV2,TRBJ1-3,CASSPGGGGSGNTIYF
TRBV6-1,TRBJ1-2,CASSSPGTGVSSAF
TRBV3-1,TRBJ1-3,CASKSVGGNTIYF
TRBV29-1,TRBJ1-4,CSVEDPDRVEEKLFF
TRBV12-3/TRBV12-4,TRBJ1-5,CASSKLGTEISPQPQHF
TRBV20-1,TRBJ2-5,CSAQGLEETQYF